This entry concerns a single T cell receptor beta chain. The antigen is unknown. Germline lookup yields CDR1 DFQATT and CDR2 SNEGSKA (reference sequence). V lost 4 bases to trimming and J lost 1 base; unmatched junction nucleotides: 17. The CDR3 sequence is 19 residues long. TCRdb fed the reads into MiXCR, producing one record per CDR3 protein. The sample includes hundreds of thousands of distinct CDR3 sequences, around 32% of them seen just once. This entry belongs to a study of T cell repertoires in cytomegalovirus infection. Study-level information: It was recently identified HLA-C-restricted and well-studied HLA-B-restricted CMV epitopes that the study used. Indications of both CMV infection and matching HLA type were provided by public TCR beta signatures.

The study, taken as a whole, reports: HLA-C-restricted CMV-specific TCR beta clonotypes prevailed in the ex vivo response. Public TCR beta family frequency separated CMV-and-HLA carriers, including in an independent cohort.

The clonotype comes from a human donor in good health (CMV status not recorded). Some clones in this sample may be carry-over from other donors' samples. The V call is TRBV20-1, the J call TRBJ2-5; TRBD2 aligns across 11 bases. The sample was cultured PBMCs, taken from culture after CMV antigen stimulation. In DNA, the CDR3 is TGCAGTGCTACCCCTCCCCGGGCTAGCGGGGGGTCCTTCCAAGAGACCCAGTACTTC. This gives the protein CSATPPRASGGSFQETQYF.